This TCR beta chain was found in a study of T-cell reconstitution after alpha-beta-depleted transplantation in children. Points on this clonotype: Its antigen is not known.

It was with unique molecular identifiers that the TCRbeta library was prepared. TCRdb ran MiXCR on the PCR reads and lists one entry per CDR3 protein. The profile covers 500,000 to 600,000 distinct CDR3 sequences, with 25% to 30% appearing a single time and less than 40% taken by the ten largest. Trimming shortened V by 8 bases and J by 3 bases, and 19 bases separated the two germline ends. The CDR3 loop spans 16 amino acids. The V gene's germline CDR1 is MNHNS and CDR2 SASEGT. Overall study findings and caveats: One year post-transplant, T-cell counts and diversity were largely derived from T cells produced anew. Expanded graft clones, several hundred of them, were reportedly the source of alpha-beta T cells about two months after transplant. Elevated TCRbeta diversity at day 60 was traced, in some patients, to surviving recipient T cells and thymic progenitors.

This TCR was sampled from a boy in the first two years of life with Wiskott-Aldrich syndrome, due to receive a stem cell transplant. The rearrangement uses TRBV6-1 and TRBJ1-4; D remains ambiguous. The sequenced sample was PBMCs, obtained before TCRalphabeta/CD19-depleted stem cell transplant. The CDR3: CASVNGVASANEKLFF. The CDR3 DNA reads TGTGCCAGCGTCAACGGAGTTGCTTCAGCTAATGAAAAACTGTTTTTT.